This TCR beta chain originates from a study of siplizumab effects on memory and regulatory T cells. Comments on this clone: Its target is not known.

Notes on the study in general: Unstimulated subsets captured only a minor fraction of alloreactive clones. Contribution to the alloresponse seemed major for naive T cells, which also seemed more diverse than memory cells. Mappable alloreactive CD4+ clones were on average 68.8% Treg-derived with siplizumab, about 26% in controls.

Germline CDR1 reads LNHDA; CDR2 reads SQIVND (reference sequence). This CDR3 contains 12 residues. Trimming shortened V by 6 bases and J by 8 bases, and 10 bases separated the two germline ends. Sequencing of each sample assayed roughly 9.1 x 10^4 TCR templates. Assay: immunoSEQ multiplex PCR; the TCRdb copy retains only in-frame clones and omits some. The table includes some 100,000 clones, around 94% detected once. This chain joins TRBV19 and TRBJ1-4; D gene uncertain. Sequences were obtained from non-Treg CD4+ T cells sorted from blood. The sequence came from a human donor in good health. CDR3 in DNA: TGTGCCAGTAGGGGCTTGGAAGAAAAACTGTTTTTT. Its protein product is CASRGLEEKLFF.